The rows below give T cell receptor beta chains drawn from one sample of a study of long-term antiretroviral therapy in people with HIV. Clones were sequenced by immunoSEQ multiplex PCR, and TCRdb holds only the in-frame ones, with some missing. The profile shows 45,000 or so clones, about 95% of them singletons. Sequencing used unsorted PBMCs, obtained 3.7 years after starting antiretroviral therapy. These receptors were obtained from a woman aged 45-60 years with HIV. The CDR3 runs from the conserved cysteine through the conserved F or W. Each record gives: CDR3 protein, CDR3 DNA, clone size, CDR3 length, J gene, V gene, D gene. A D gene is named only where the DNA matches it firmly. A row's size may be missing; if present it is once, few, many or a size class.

CDR3aa: CASSLAVGQGRRYNEQFF; CDR3nt: TGTGCCAGCAGCTTAGCCGTGGGACAGGGGAGGCGGTACAATGAGCAGTTCTTC; abundance: NA; len: 18; j_gene: TRBJ2-1; v_gene: TRBV7-9; d_gene: TRBD1
CDR3aa: CASSELTGGGQPQHF; CDR3nt: TGTGCCAGCAGTGAATTGACAGGGGGGGGTCAGCCCCAGCATTTT; abundance: NA; len: 15; j_gene: TRBJ1-5; v_gene: TRBV6-1; d_gene: TRBD1
CDR3aa: CASREGTGTGNQPQHF; CDR3nt: TGTGCCAGCAGGGAAGGTACCGGGACAGGGAATCAGCCCCAGCATTTT; abundance: NA; len: 16; j_gene: TRBJ1-5; v_gene: TRBV2; d_gene: TRBD1
CDR3aa: CASSAPGQLYEQYF; CDR3nt: TGTGCCAGCAGCGCCCCGGGACAGCTTTACGAGCAGTACTTC; abundance: NA; len: 14; j_gene: TRBJ2-7; v_gene: TRBV7-9; d_gene: TRBD1
CDR3aa: CASSLTPGANTEAFF; CDR3nt: TGTGCCAGCAGCTTAACACCGGGAGCGAACACTGAAGCTTTCTTT; abundance: NA; len: 15; j_gene: TRBJ1-1; v_gene: TRBV7-3; d_gene: NA
CDR3aa: CASSLGQGEYGYTF; CDR3nt: TGTGCCAGCAGCTTGGGACAGGGGGAATATGGCTACACCTTC; abundance: NA; len: 14; j_gene: TRBJ1-2; v_gene: TRBV5-8; d_gene: TRBD1
CDR3aa: CASSFAGSGSPLHF; CDR3nt: TGTGCCAGCAGCTTTGCAGGGAGCGGTTCACCCCTCCACTTT; abundance: once; len: 14; j_gene: TRBJ1-6; v_gene: TRBV5-5; d_gene: NA
CDR3aa: CASSLFLAGGKNIQYF; CDR3nt: TGTGCCAGCAGTTTATTCCTAGCGGGGGGCAAAAACATTCAGTACTTC; abundance: NA; len: 16; j_gene: TRBJ2-4; v_gene: TRBV28; d_gene: TRBD2
CDR3aa: CASTTPPGNTIYF; CDR3nt: TGTGCCAGCACCACGCCCCCTGGAAACACCATATATTTT; abundance: NA; len: 13; j_gene: TRBJ1-3; v_gene: TRBV6-5; d_gene: NA
CDR3aa: CASSQDDRDRAYNEQFF; CDR3nt: TGTGCCAGCAGCCAAGATGACCGGGACAGAGCCTACAATGAGCAGTTCTTC; abundance: NA; len: 17; j_gene: TRBJ2-1; v_gene: TRBV4-2; d_gene: TRBD1
CDR3aa: CASSLSGPGYTEAFF; CDR3nt: TGCGCCAGCAGCTTGTCAGGCCCGGGGTACACTGAAGCTTTCTTT; abundance: NA; len: 15; j_gene: TRBJ1-1; v_gene: TRBV5-1; d_gene: NA
CDR3aa: CASLLTGYDTQYF; CDR3nt: TGTGCCAGCCTTCTTACGGGTTACGATACGCAGTATTTT; abundance: NA; len: 13; j_gene: TRBJ2-3; v_gene: TRBV2; d_gene: NA
CDR3aa: CASSPGLAGTDTQYF; CDR3nt: TGTGCCAGCAGTCCCGGACTAGCGGGGACAGATACGCAGTATTTT; abundance: NA; len: 15; j_gene: TRBJ2-3; v_gene: TRBV27; d_gene: TRBD2
CDR3aa: CASSYQGLHTDTQYF; CDR3nt: TGTGCCAGCAGCTACCAGGGACTACACACAGATACGCAGTATTTT; abundance: NA; len: 15; j_gene: TRBJ2-3; v_gene: TRBV5-6; d_gene: TRBD2
CDR3aa: CASSQDVGLWNTDTQYF; CDR3nt: TGCGCCAGCAGCCAAGATGTGGGACTCTGGAACACAGATACGCAGTATTTT; abundance: NA; len: 17; j_gene: TRBJ2-3; v_gene: TRBV4-3; d_gene: NA
CDR3aa: CSVDEGNTIYF; CDR3nt: TGCAGCGTTGACGAGGGGAACACCATATATTTT; abundance: NA; len: 11; j_gene: TRBJ1-3; v_gene: TRBV29-1; d_gene: NA